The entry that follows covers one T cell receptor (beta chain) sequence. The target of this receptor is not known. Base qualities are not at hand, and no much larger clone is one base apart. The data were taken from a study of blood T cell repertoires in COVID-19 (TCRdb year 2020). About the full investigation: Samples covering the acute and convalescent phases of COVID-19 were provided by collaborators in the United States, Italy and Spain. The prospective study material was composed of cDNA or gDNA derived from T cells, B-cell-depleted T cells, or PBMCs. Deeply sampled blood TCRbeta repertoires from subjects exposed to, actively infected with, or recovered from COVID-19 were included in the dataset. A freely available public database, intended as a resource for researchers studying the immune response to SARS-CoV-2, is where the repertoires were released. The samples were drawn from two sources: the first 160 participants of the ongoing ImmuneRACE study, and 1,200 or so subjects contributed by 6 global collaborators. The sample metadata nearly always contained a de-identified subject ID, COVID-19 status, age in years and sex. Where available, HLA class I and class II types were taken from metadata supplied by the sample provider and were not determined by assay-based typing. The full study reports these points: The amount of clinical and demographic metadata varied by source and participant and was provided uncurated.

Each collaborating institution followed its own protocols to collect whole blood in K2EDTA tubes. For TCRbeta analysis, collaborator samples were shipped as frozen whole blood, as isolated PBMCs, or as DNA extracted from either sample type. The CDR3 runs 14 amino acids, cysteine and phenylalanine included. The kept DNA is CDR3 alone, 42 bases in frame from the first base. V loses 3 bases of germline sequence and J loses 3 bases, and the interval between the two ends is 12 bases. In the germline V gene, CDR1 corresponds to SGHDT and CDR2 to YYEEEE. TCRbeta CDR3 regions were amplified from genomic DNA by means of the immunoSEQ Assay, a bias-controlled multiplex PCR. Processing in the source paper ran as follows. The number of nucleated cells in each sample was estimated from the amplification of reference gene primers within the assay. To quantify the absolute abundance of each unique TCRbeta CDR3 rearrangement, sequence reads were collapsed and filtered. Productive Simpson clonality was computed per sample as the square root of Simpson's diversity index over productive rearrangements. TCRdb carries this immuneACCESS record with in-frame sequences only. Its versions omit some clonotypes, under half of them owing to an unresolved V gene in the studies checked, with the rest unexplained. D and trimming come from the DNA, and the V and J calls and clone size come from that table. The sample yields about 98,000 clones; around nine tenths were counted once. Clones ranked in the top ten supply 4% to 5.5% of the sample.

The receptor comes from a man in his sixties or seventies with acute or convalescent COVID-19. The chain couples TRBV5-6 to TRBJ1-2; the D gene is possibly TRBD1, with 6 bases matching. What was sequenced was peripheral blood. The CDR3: CASSSGQTYYGYTF. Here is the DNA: TGTGCCAGCAGCTCCGGACAGACTTACTATGGCTACACCTTC.